The present T cell receptor (beta chain) was sequenced within a study of shared clonotypes between healthy human individuals. Study in general: The cohort had a couple of women and a few men, ages 18 to 49. Study-wide results and limits: Only blood underwent sampling, and tissue repertoires likely differ. All-four-donor shared clonotypes had higher generation probabilities than non-shared clonotypes did.

Deep-level assay runs were performed. Measured with immunoSEQ multiplex PCR; TCRdb has only the in-frame clones, and not every one. The table lists approximately 840,000 clones, about 96% of them singletons. As regards this clone: Its matching antigen is unknown.

Naive CD8 isolation took CD45RO-negative cells positively selected for CCR7 and excluded terminally differentiated effector memory CD45RA+ cells. This clonotype was obtained from a man aged 25 to 40 in good health. What was sequenced was naive CD8+ T cells sorted from blood.

In DNA form, the CDR3 reads TGTGCCAGCAGCAGCGGGATAGGCTACGAGCAGTACTTC. Amino acid sequence: CASSSGIGYEQYF. This chain joins TRBV27 and TRBJ2-7, with 7 positions matching TRBD2. V lost 6 bases, J lost 3 bases, and 5 bases stayed unmatched. Per the germline V gene, CDR1 is MNHEY and CDR2 is SMNVEV (reference sequence). This CDR3 has 13 residues.